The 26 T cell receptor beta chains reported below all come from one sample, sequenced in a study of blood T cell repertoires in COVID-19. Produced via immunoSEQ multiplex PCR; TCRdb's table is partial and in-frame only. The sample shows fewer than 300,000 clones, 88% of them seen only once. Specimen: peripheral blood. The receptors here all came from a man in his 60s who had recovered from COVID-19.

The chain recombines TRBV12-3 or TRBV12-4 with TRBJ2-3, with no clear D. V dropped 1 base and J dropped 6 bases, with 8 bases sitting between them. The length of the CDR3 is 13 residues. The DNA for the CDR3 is TGTGCCAGCAGTTTAGGTGCTACCGATACGCAGTATTTT. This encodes CASSLGATDTQYF.

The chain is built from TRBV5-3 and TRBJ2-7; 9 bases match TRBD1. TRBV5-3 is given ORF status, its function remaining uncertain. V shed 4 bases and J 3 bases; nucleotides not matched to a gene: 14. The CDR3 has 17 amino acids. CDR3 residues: CARSIGPFPGQGYEQYF. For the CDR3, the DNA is TGTGCCAGAAGCATTGGCCCGTTTCCGGGACAGGGCTACGAGCAGTACTTC.

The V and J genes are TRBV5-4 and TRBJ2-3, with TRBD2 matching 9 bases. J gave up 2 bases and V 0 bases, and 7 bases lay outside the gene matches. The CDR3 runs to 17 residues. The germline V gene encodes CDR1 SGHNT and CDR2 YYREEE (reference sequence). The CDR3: CASSLARLAANTDTQYF. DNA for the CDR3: TGTGCCAGCAGCTTGGCTAGACTAGCGGCGAACACAGATACGCAGTATTTT.

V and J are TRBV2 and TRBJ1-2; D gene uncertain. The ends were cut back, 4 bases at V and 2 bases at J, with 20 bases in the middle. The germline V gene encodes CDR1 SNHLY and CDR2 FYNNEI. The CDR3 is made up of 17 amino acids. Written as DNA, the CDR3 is TGTGCCAGCAGTGGAATCCCGACGGACTTCTTAAACTATGGCTACACCTTC. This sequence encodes CASSGIPTDFLNYGYTF.

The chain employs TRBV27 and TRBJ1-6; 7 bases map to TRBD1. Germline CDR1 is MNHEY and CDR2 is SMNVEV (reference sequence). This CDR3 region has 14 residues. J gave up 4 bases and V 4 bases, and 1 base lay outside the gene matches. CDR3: CASSWTGYNSPLHF. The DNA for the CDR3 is TGTGCCAGCAGTTGGACAGGATATAATTCACCCCTCCACTTT.

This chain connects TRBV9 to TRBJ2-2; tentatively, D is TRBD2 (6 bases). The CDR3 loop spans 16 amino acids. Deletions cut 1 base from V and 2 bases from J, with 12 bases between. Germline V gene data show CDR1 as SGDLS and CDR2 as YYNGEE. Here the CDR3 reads CASSVTSGENTGELFF. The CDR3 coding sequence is TGTGCCAGCAGCGTAACCTCGGGGGAAAACACCGGGGAGCTGTTTTTT. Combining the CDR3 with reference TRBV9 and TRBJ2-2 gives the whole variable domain DSGVTQTPKHLITATGQRVTLRCSPRSGDLSVYWYQQSLDQGLQFLIQYYNGEERAKGNILERFSAQQFPDLHSELNLSSLELGDSALYFCASSVTSGENTGELFFGEGSRLTVL.

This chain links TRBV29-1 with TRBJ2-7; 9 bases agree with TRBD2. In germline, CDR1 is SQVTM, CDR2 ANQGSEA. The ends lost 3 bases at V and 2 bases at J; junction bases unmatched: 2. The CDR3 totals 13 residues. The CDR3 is CSVDSGGTYEQYF. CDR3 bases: TGCAGCGTTGACAGCGGGGGGACCTACGAGCAGTACTTC.

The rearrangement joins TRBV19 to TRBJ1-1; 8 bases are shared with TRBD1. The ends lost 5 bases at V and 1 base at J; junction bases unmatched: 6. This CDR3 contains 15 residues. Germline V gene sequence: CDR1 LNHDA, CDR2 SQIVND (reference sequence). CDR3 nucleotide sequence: TGTGCCAGTAGTGGCGACAGGGGAGCGAACACTGAAGCTTTCTTT. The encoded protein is CASSGDRGANTEAFF.

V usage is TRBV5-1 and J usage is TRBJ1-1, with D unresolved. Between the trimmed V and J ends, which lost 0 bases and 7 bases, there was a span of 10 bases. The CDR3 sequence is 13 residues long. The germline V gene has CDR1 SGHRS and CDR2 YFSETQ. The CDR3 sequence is CASSLDGDYEAFF. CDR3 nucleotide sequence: TGCGCCAGCAGCTTGGATGGAGACTATGAAGCTTTCTTT.

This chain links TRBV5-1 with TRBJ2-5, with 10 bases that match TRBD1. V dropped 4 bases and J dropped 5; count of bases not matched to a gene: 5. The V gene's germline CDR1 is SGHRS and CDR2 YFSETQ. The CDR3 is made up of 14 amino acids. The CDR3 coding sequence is TGCGCCAGCAGCCTAGGACAGGGGGTGGAGACCCAGTACTTC. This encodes CASSLGQGVETQYF.

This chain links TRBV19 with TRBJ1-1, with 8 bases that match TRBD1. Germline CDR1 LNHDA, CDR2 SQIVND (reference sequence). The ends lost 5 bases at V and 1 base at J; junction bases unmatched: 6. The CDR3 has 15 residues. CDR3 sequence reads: CASSAQGAGNTEAFF. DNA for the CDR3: TGTGCCAGTAGTGCTCAGGGGGCCGGGAACACTGAAGCTTTCTTT.

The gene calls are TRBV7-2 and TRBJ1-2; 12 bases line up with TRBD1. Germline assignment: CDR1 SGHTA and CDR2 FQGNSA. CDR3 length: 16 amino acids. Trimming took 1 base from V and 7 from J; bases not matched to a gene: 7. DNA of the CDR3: TGTGCCAGCAGCTTAGAAGGGACAGGGGGCTCTTTTGGCTACACCTTC. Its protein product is CASSLEGTGGSFGYTF. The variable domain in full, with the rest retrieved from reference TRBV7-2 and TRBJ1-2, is GAGVSQSPSNKVTEKGKDVELRCDPISGHTALYWYRQSLGQGLEFLIYFQGNSAPDKSGLPSDRFSAERTGGSVSTLTIQRTQQEDSAVYLCASSLEGTGGSFGYTFGSGTRLTVV.

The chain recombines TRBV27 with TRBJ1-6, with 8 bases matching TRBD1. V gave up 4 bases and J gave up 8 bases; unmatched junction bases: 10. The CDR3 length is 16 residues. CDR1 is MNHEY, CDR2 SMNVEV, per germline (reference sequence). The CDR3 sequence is CASSSMTGDDDSPLHF. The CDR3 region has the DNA TGTGCCAGCAGTTCAATGACAGGGGACGATGATTCACCCCTCCACTTT.

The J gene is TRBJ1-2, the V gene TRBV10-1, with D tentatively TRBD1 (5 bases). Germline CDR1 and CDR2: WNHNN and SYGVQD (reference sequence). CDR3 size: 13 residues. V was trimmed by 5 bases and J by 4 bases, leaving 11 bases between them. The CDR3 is CASSKTGGYGYTF. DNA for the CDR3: TGCGCCAGCAGTAAAACGGGGGGCTATGGCTACACCTTC.

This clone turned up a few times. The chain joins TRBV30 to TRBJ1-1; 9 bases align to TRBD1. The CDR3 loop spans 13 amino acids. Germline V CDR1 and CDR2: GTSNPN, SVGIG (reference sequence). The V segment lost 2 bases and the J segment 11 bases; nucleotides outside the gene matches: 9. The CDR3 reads CAWSSLNRGQAFF. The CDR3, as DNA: TGTGCCTGGAGTTCCTTGAACAGGGGGCAGGCTTTCTTT. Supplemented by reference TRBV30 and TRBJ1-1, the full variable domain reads SQTIHQWPATLVQPVGSPLSLECTVEGTSNPNLYWYRQAAGRGLQLLFYSVGIGQISSEVPQNLSASRPQDRQFILSSKKLLLSDSGFYLCAWSSLNRGQAFFGQGTRLTVV.

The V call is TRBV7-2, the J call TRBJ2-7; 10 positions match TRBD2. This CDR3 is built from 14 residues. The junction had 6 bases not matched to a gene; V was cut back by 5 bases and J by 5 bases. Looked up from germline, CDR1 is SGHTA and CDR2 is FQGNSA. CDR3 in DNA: TGTGCCAGCAGCCGCCAGCGGGGGGGAGACGAGCAGTACTTC. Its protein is CASSRQRGGDEQYF.

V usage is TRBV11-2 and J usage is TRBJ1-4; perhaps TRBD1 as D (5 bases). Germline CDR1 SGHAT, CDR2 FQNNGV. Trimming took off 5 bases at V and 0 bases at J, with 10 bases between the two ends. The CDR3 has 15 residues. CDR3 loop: CASSEDIATNEKLFF. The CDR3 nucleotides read TGTGCCAGCAGCGAGGACATTGCAACTAATGAAAAACTGTTTTTT. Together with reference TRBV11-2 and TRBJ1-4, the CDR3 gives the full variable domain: EAGVAQSPRYKIIEKRQSVAFWCNPISGHATLYWYQQILGQGPKLLIQFQNNGVVDDSQLPKDRFSAERLKGVDSTLKIQPAKLEDSAVYLCASSEDIATNEKLFFGSGTQLSVL.

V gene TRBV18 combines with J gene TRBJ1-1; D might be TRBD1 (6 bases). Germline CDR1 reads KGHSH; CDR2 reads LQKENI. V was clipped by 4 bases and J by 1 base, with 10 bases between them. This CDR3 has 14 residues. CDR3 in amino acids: CASSQGHPNTEAFF. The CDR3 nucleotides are TGTGCCAGCTCACAGGGACACCCGAACACTGAAGCTTTCTTT.

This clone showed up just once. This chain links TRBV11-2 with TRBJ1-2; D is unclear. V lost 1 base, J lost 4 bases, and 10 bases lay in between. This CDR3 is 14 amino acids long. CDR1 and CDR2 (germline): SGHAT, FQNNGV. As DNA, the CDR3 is TGTGCCAGCAGCTTAGGCGGGGTCCGCTATGGCTACACCTTC. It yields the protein CASSLGGVRYGYTF.

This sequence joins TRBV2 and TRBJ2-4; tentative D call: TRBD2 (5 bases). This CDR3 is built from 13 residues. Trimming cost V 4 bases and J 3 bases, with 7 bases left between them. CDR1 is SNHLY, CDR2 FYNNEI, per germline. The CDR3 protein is CASSADYKNIQYF. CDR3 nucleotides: TGTGCCAGCAGTGCCGACTACAAAAACATTCAGTACTTC.

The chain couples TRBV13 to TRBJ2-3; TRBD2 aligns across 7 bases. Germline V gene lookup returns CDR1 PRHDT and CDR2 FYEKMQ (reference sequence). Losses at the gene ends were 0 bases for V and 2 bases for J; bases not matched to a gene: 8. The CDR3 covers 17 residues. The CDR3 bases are TGTGCCAGCAGCTTAGGCGGTCGGGGGGAGCCCACAGATACGCAGTATTTT. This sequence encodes CASSLGGRGEPTDTQYF.

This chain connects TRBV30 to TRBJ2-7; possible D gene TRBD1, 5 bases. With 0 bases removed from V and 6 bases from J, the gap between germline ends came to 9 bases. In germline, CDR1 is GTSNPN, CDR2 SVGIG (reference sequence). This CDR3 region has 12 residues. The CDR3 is CAWSVGAGEQYF. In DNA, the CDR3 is TGTGCCTGGAGTGTAGGGGCAGGCGAGCAGTACTTC. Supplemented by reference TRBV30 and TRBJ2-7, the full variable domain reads SQTIHQWPATLVQPVGSPLSLECTVEGTSNPNLYWYRQAAGRGLQLLFYSVGIGQISSEVPQNLSASRPQDRQFILSSKKLLLSDSGFYLCAWSVGAGEQYFGPGTRLTVT.

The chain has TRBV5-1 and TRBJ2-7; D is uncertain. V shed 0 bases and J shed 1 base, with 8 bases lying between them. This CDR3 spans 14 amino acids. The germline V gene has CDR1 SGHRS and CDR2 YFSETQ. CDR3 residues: CASSLEAGSYEQYF. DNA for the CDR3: TGCGCCAGCAGCTTGGAAGCAGGATCCTACGAGCAGTACTTC. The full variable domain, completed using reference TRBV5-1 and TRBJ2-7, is KAGVTQTPRYLIKTRGQQVTLSCSPISGHRSVSWYQQTPGQGLQFLFEYFSETQRNKGNFPGRFSGRQFSNSRSEMNVSTLELGDSALYLCASSLEAGSYEQYFGPGTRLTVT.

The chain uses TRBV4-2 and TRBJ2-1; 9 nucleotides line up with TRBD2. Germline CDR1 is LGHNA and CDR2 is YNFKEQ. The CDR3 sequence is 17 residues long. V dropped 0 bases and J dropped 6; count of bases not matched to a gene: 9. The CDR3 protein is CASSQDLPGLAGNEQFF. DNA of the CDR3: TGTGCCAGCAGCCAAGATCTCCCGGGACTAGCAGGCAATGAGCAGTTCTTC.

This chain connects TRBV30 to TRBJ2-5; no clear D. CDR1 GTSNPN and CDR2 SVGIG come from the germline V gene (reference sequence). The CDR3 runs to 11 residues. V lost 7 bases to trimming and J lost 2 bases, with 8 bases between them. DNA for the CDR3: TGTGCCTCGACATGGCAAGAGACCCAGTACTTC. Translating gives CASTWQETQYF.

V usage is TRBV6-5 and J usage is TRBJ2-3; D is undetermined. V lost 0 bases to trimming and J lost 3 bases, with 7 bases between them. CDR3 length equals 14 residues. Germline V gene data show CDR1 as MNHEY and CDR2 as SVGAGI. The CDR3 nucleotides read TGTGCCAGCAGTTACTCGATCGGGACAGATACGCAGTATTTT. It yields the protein CASSYSIGTDTQYF.